The TCR beta chain described here comes from a study of shared clonotypes between healthy human individuals. Study results and caveats: Specimens sampled were limited to blood, with tissue repertoires likely differing. Depth of sequencing was expected to influence donor clonotype sharing.

CDR1 MDHEN and CDR2 SYDVKM come from the germline V gene. Between the trimmed V and J ends, which lost 2 bases and 9 bases, there was a span of 14 bases. This CDR3 region has 13 residues. Clones were read by immunoSEQ multiplex PCR, and TCRdb kept only the in-frame ones, dropping some. The sample lists 490,000 or so clones, less than 80% occurring once. Every contributor of samples was a Caucasian grown-up residing in Nashville, Tennessee. This clone was observed once. As yet, its antigen is unknown. This receptor was obtained from a middle-aged woman in good health. Some clones in this sample may be carry-over from other donors' samples. Specimen: PBMCs. This rearrangement joins TRBV28 to TRBJ2-7; weak D call: TRBD2 (5 bases). CDR3 in amino acids: CASSLSRGTRQYF. In nucleotides, the CDR3 is TGTGCCAGCAGTTTAAGCCGGGGAACAAGGCAGTACTTC.